These 27 T cell receptor beta chains were sequenced from one sample in a study of STAT5B mutations in CD4+ large granular lymphocyte leukemia. Here immunoSEQ multiplex PCR was the method, and the copy in TCRdb shows in-frame clones only, minus some. The table records more than 25,000 clones, over 70% of them present only once. Material: CD4+ T cells from blood buffy coats. The receptor set was obtained from a human donor in good health.

V gene TRBV28 combines with J gene TRBJ2-7, with D perhaps TRBD1 (5 bases). CDR3 length: 12 residues. The germline V gene has CDR1 MDHEN and CDR2 SYDVKM. V dropped 5 bases and J dropped 9 bases, with 14 bases sitting between them. The DNA for the CDR3 is TGTGCCAGCAGTCGACAGCGCCTCGGGCAGTACTTC. It codes for CASSRQRLGQYF. The entire variable domain, with the rest obtained from reference TRBV28 and TRBJ2-7, is as follows: DVKVTQSSRYLVKRTGEKVFLECVQDMDHENMFWYRQDPGLGLRLIYFSYDVKMKEKGDIPEGYSVSREKKERFSLILESASTNQTSMYLCASSRQRLGQYFGPGTRLTVT.

The J gene is TRBJ2-1, the V gene TRBV9; D not resolved. This CDR3 contains 14 residues. CDR1 SGDLS and CDR2 YYNGEE come from the germline V gene. Trimming cost V 0 bases and J 7 bases, with 11 bases left between them. CDR3 residues: CASSVGGFPNEQFF. The CDR3 nucleotides are TGTGCCAGCAGCGTAGGCGGTTTCCCGAATGAGCAGTTCTTC.

The rearrangement uses TRBV4-1 and TRBJ2-1; 8 bases are shared with TRBD2. Germline V gives CDR1 MGHRA, CDR2 YSYEKL. CDR3 size: 17 residues. V was clipped by 1 base and J by 6 bases; unmatched bases: 11. The CDR3 DNA sequence: TGCGCCAGCAGCCAAGGAGCTACCTACCTAGCGGGCAATGAGCAGTTCTTC. Protein sequence: CASSQGATYLAGNEQFF.

J is TRBJ1-1 and V is TRBV7-9; a possible D gene is TRBD1 (6 bases). The V end was cut by 5 bases, the J end by 4 bases, with 17 bases between. In germline, CDR1 is SEHNR, CDR2 FQNEAQ (reference sequence). CDR3 length: 15 residues. Written as DNA, the CDR3 is TGTGCCAGCAGCCCCAGGACAGCGGGGGGCACTGAAGCTTTCTTT. Residues: CASSPRTAGGTEAFF.

J is TRBJ2-2 and V is TRBV4-1; TRBD1 agrees at 11 bases. Per germline, CDR1 MGHRA and CDR2 YSYEKL. The ends lost 3 bases at V and 6 bases at J; junction bases unmatched: 3. This CDR3 has 15 residues. CDR3 residues: CASSQDRGLAGELFF. DNA of the CDR3: TGCGCCAGCAGCCAGGACAGGGGGCTGGCCGGGGAGCTGTTTTTT.

J is TRBJ1-4 and V is TRBV28, with TRBD1 as a possible D gene (6 bases). The CDR3 sequence is 14 residues long. The V and J ends lost 2 bases and 8 bases respectively, with 12 bases between them. Germline V gene data show CDR1 as MDHEN and CDR2 as SYDVKM. CDR3 in amino acids: CASSLGGQAEKLFF. The CDR3 coding sequence is TGTGCCAGCAGTTTAGGGGGCCAGGCCGAAAAACTGTTTTTT.

V gene TRBV7-6 combines with J gene TRBJ1-1; D remains unclear. With 4 bases removed from V and 1 base from J, the gap between germline ends came to 22 bases. The CDR3 is made up of 18 amino acids. The germline gives CDR1 SGHVS, CDR2 FNYEAQ. The CDR3 nucleotides read TGTGCCAGCAGCTCCCCCCTCGGAGGGCCCAACCCGAACACTGAAGCTTTCTTT. It is translated as CASSSPLGGPNPNTEAFF.

The rearrangement links TRBV12-1 to TRBJ1-1; whether TRBD1, the table's D call, matches the DNA was not checked. TRBV12-1 is assigned pseudogene status. The CDR3 consists of 16 residues. DNA of the CDR3: TGTGCCAGCATCAACTTATTCGACAGTGAGAGACCTGAAGCTTTCTTT. Protein sequence: CASINLFDSERPEAFF.

This chain uses TRBV6-5 with TRBJ2-1; TRBD2 is a possible D gene (5 bases). The germline V and J ends were trimmed by 1 base and 9 bases, with 7 bases remaining between them. The CDR3 is made up of 12 amino acids. CDR1 is MNHEY and CDR2 is SVGAGI in the germline V gene. The CDR3 DNA is TGTGCCAGCAGTTACTTGGCGGGTGAGCAGTTCTTC. This translates into CASSYLAGEQFF.

The chain has TRBV27 and TRBJ2-3; D is unresolved. The V end lost 0 bases, the J end lost 0 bases, and 4 bases lay between the germline ends. Germline CDR1 reads MNHEY; CDR2 reads SMNVEV (reference sequence). CDR3 size: 14 residues. DNA for the CDR3: TGTGCCAGCAGTTTATCTAGGAGCACAGATACGCAGTATTTT. Protein product: CASSLSRSTDTQYF.

The CDR3 loop is CASSTDRGGGYTF. The CDR3 coding sequence is TGTGCCAGCAGCACGGACAGGGGGGGTGGCTACACCTTC. The chain joins TRBV5-5 to TRBJ1-2; 10 bases align to TRBD1. This CDR3 is 13 amino acids long. V lost 4 bases, J lost 7 bases, and 4 bases stayed unmatched. Germline values: CDR1 SGHKS, CDR2 YYEKEE (reference sequence).

The genes are TRBV28 and TRBJ2-7, with D maybe TRBD2 (5 bases). The CDR3 loop spans 13 amino acids. Trimming removed 10 bases at V and 3 bases at J, with 16 bases between. The germline gives CDR1 MDHEN, CDR2 SYDVKM. CDR3 DNA sequence: TGTGCCACCGCCGAGGACTTAGTCTACGAGCAGTACTTC. This codes for CATAEDLVYEQYF.

The CDR3 sequence: CASSPPGASYNEQFF. The CDR3 region has the DNA TGTGCCAGCAGCCCGCCTGGGGCCTCCTACAATGAGCAGTTCTTC. This chain joins TRBV7-9 and TRBJ2-1; possible D gene TRBD1, 5 bases. This CDR3 spans 15 amino acids. Germline CDR1 and CDR2: SEHNR and FQNEAQ (reference sequence). The V and J ends lost 5 bases and 0 bases respectively, with 11 bases between them.

The V gene is TRBV6-5, the J gene TRBJ2-1, with unresolved D. Trimming cost V 5 bases and J 6 bases, with 17 bases left between them. Germline CDR1 MNHEY, CDR2 SVGAGI. This CDR3 has 15 residues. The CDR3 DNA sequence: TGTGCCAGCAGTAGGCAATCAGGTACTACCAATGAGCAGTTCTTC. This sequence encodes CASSRQSGTTNEQFF.

The rearrangement uses TRBV29-1 and TRBJ2-3; TRBD2 aligns across 9 bases. The CDR3 length is 14 residues. V was pared by 7 bases and J by 1 base, with 6 bases of the junction left unmatched. Germline assignment: CDR1 SQVTM and CDR2 ANQGSEA. CDR3 in DNA: TGCAGCGCCGTAGCGGGAGCTCGCACAGATACGCAGTATTTT. Protein: CSAVAGARTDTQYF.

The chain has TRBV5-1 and TRBJ2-7, with 11 bases that match TRBD2. This CDR3 contains 14 residues. J lost 7 bases, V lost 3 bases, and 6 bases had no gene match. Germline CDR1 SGHRS, CDR2 YFSETQ. CDR3 nucleotide sequence: TGCGCCAGCAGCTCGACTAGCGGGGCTGGGGAGCAGTACGTC. Protein sequence: CASSSTSGAGEQYV.

V is TRBV7-7 and J is TRBJ2-7; TRBD1 matches at 10 bases. CDR3 size: 14 residues. With V trimmed by 5 bases and J by 2 bases, 3 bases remained unmatched. Germline CDR1 SSHAT, CDR2 FNYEAQ (reference sequence). CDR3 region: CASSRDRGAYEQYF. Written as DNA, the CDR3 is TGTGCCAGCAGCCGGGACAGGGGAGCCTACGAGCAGTACTTC.

The chain is built from TRBV7-8 and TRBJ1-6; no firm D call. CDR1 SGHVS and CDR2 FQNEAQ come from the germline V gene. This CDR3 contains 12 residues. The V gene lost 10 bases and the J gene lost 8 bases, with 12 bases spanning the gap. The CDR3 sequence: CATRQVDSPLHF. CDR3 DNA: TGTGCCACGAGGCAGGTCGATTCACCCCTCCACTTT.

This clone was counted only a few times. The chain uses TRBV2 and TRBJ1-5; D is unclear. V was trimmed by 7 bases and J by 2 bases, leaving 9 bases between them. The CDR3 extends over 13 amino acids. Per germline, CDR1 SNHLY and CDR2 FYNNEI. For the CDR3, the DNA is TGTGCCAGCAATAGAGCAGGCAATCAGCCCCAGCATTTT. It encodes CASNRAGNQPQHF. Combining the CDR3 with reference TRBV2 and TRBJ1-5 gives the whole variable domain EPEVTQTPSHQVTQMGQEVILRCVPISNHLYFYWYRQILGQKVEFLVSFYNNEISEKSEIFDDQFSVERPDGSNFTLKIRSTKLEDSAMYFCASNRAGNQPQHFGDGTRLSIL.

V is TRBV7-3 and J is TRBJ2-3; D gene unclear. Trimming shortened V by 2 bases and J by 1 base, and 7 bases separated the two germline ends. The CDR3 spans 14 residues. Germline values: CDR1 SGHTA, CDR2 FQGTGA. The CDR3 nucleotides read TGTGCCAGCAGCTTAGATAGGGGCACAGATACGCAGTATTTT. Translating it yields CASSLDRGTDTQYF. The variable domain in full, with the rest retrieved from reference TRBV7-3 and TRBJ2-3, is GAGVSQTPSNKVTEKGKYVELRCDPISGHTALYWYRQSLGQGPEFLIYFQGTGAADDSGLPNDRFFAVRPEGSVSTLKIQRTERGDSAVYLCASSLDRGTDTQYFGPGTRLTVL.

This clone was seen a handful of times. The chain recombines TRBV28 with TRBJ1-1; no clear D. Trimming pared 8 bases from V and 5 bases from J, leaving 12 bases between. CDR1 and CDR2 (germline): MDHEN, SYDVKM. There are 12 residues in the CDR3. DNA of the CDR3: TGTGCCAGCTCCCTGAGGGTTACTGAAGCTTTCTTT. The encoded protein is CASSLRVTEAFF.

This clone has just a few counts. The chain links TRBV19 to TRBJ1-4; D remains unclear. This CDR3 region has 13 residues. The germline V gene has CDR1 LNHDA and CDR2 SQIVND (reference sequence). V dropped 3 bases and J dropped 4 bases, with 6 bases sitting between them. The CDR3 region has the DNA TGTGCCAGTAGTATGGGGTATAATGAAAAACTGTTTTTT. Protein product: CASSMGYNEKLFF.

A single count supports this clone. The chain employs TRBV18 and TRBJ2-6, with D perhaps assigned TRBD1 or TRBD2 (5 bases each). Germline CDR1 reads KGHSH; CDR2 reads LQKENI. Trimming took 2 bases from V and 6 from J, leaving 8 bases between them. There are 14 residues in the CDR3. The CDR3 here is CASSPGGVANVLTF. In nucleotides, the CDR3 is TGTGCCAGCTCACCAGGGGGTGTGGCCAACGTCCTGACTTTC.

The V gene is TRBV19, the J gene TRBJ1-1, with TRBD1 as a possible D gene (6 bases). Germline V lookup: CDR1 LNHDA, CDR2 SQIVND (reference sequence). Trimming cost V 5 bases and J 0 bases, with 16 bases left between them. This CDR3 has 16 residues. In DNA form, the CDR3 reads TGTGCCAGTAGTCCCCCTACAGGGATTATGAACACTGAAGCTTTCTTT. Translated, it gives CASSPPTGIMNTEAFF.

The rearrangement uses TRBV6-1 and TRBJ2-2; possibly TRBD1 for D (5 bases). V dropped 10 bases and J dropped 6 bases, with 18 bases sitting between them. The CDR3 is 14 amino acids. Germline V gene sequence: CDR1 MNHNS, CDR2 SASEGT. CDR3 in amino acids: CAISGKGDPGELFF. CDR3 DNA: TGTGCCATCTCAGGGAAGGGTGATCCCGGGGAGCTGTTTTTT.

V and J are TRBV5-8 and TRBJ1-1; TRBD1 matches at 10 bases. V was pared by 4 bases and J by 6 bases, with 12 bases of the junction left unmatched. Germline V lookup: CDR1 SGHTS, CDR2 YDEGEE. This CDR3 is 16 amino acids long. The CDR3 region has the DNA TGTGCCAGCAGCCCGTGGTCCGGGACAGGGGTACCTGAAGCTTTCTTT. Translation: CASSPWSGTGVPEAFF.

The chain has TRBV6-6 and TRBJ2-7; TRBD2 might be the D (6 bases). The CDR3 loop spans 14 amino acids. V shed 0 bases and J shed 7 bases, with 13 bases lying between them. Germline assignment: CDR1 MNHNY and CDR2 SVGAGI (reference sequence). The DNA of the CDR3 is TGTGCCAGCAGTTACTCGCGCGGGGTTGGTGAGCAGTACTTC. This codes for CASSYSRGVGEQYF.